This T cell receptor beta chain derives from a study of blood T cell repertoires in COVID-19. V trimming: 4 bases; J trimming: 2 bases; junction bases outside the gene matches: 2. The CDR3 covers 14 residues. Germline assignment: CDR1 SGHRS and CDR2 YFSETQ. The repertoire was sequenced with immunoSEQ multiplex PCR; TCRdb's copy has only in-frame clones and lacks some. The sample holds roughly 150,000 clones; 86% are singletons and the top ten take 4%. The source of this sequence is a woman between 65 and 79 years old with acute or convalescent COVID-19. The sequenced sample was peripheral blood. V and J are TRBV5-1 and TRBJ1-4, with 7 positions matching TRBD1. The chain's CDR3 is CASSVQGTNEKLFF. The CDR3 DNA reads TGCGCCAGCAGCGTACAGGGGACTAATGAAAAACTGTTTTTT.